These 13 T cell receptor beta chains share one sample of origin, sequenced in a study of cytomegalovirus exposure and HLA in healthy donors. The PCR contained 60 Vbeta and 13 Jbeta primers. Clones were sequenced by immunoSEQ multiplex PCR, and TCRdb holds only the in-frame ones, with some missing. Among about 160,000 clones listed, 60% to 85% were seen once. Sequencing was carried out using PBMCs. These receptors all come from a man aged 35 to 55 in good health and CMV-seropositive.

This chain joins TRBV6-5 and TRBJ2-1; 7 bases fit TRBD2. Germline lookup yields CDR1 MNHEY and CDR2 SVGAGI. CDR3 size: 15 residues. J lost 2 bases, V lost 8 bases, and 9 bases had no gene match. The CDR3 DNA reads as TGTGCCAGCGGCCAAGGACTAGAGGCCTACAATGAGCAGTTCTTC. Translating it yields CASGQGLEAYNEQFF.

The V call is TRBV20-1, the J call TRBJ2-7, with a weak D call TRBD1 (6 bases). Trimming cost V 5 bases and J 5 bases, with 10 bases left between them. Germline V lookup: CDR1 DFQATT, CDR2 SNEGSKA (reference sequence). CDR3 length: 11 amino acids. The CDR3 DNA reads as TGCAGTGCTGCCCACAGGGACGAGCAGTACTTC. Amino acids: CSAAHRDEQYF.

The V gene is TRBV5-4, the J gene TRBJ2-3; 9 bases align to TRBD2. The germline V gene encodes CDR1 SGHNT and CDR2 YYREEE (reference sequence). The trim removed 2 bases at V and 2 bases at J, leaving 15 bases unmatched. The CDR3 length is 19 residues. The CDR3 DNA sequence: TGTGCCAGCAGCTTAGGTGTAGCGGGAGCCCACAGAGACACAGATACGCAGTATTTT. Its translation is CASSLGVAGAHRDTDTQYF.

The chain is built from TRBV30 and TRBJ2-7; TRBD1 matches 7 bases. The CDR3 spans 14 residues. In germline, CDR1 is GTSNPN, CDR2 SVGIG (reference sequence). V shed 2 bases, J shed 2 bases, and the junction held 6 bases outside the gene matches. DNA of the CDR3: TGTGCCTGGAGTTACAGGGGCCCTGCCTACGAGCAGTACTTC. Its translation is CAWSYRGPAYEQYF.

This chain links TRBV29-1 with TRBJ1-4; D might be TRBD1 (6 bases). CDR1 SQVTM and CDR2 ANQGSEA come from the germline V gene. The CDR3 loop spans 14 amino acids. Trimming removed 4 bases from V and 4 bases from J, with 13 bases in between. Written as DNA, the CDR3 is TGCAGCGTTGGAAGCGGGGGGCGTAATGAAAAACTGTTTTTT. Protein product: CSVGSGGRNEKLFF.

This chain's CDR3 is CASGDTKTGAAVELFF. The CDR3 DNA sequence: TGTGCTAGTGGTGATACAAAAACAGGGGCCGCGGTCGAGCTGTTTTTT. This chain connects TRBV12-5 to TRBJ2-2; 7 nucleotides match TRBD1. The V segment lost 5 bases and the J segment 11 bases; nucleotides outside the gene matches: 17. This CDR3 has 16 residues. CDR1 is LGHNT, CDR2 FRNRAP, per germline.

The chain joins TRBV5-1 to TRBJ2-7; D gene ambiguous. Deletions cut 1 base from V and 4 bases from J, with 6 bases between. Germline V gene lookup returns CDR1 SGHRS and CDR2 YFSETQ. The CDR3 consists of 12 residues. CDR3 coding DNA: TGCGCCAGCAGCTTGACGACATACGAGCAGTACTTC. Its protein is CASSLTTYEQYF.

This sequence joins TRBV7-8 and TRBJ2-1; 11 bases line up with TRBD1. The CDR3 is made up of 15 amino acids. Trimming cost V 5 bases and J 4 bases; bases outside gene matches: 4. CDR1 is SGHVS, CDR2 FQNEAQ, per germline. CDR3 DNA sequence: TGTGCCAGCAGCGACGGACAGGGGGCTTACAATGAGCAGTTCTTC. Translating gives CASSDGQGAYNEQFF.

This sequence joins TRBV5-8 and TRBJ2-2; D remains unclear. The CDR3 sequence is 16 residues long. Deletions cut 0 bases from V and 5 bases from J, with 14 bases between. In germline, CDR1 is SGHTS, CDR2 YDEGEE. CDR3 amino acids: CASSLATVNPTGELFF. The CDR3, as DNA: TGTGCCAGCAGCTTGGCTACCGTTAACCCTACCGGGGAGCTGTTTTTT.

The chain employs TRBV9 and TRBJ2-2; D gene unclear. The germline CDR1 and CDR2 sequences are SGDLS and YYNGEE. V lost 3 bases, J lost 6 bases, and 15 bases lay in between. This CDR3 region has 15 residues. The CDR3 is CASSAQSPSSGELFF. The CDR3 DNA reads TGTGCCAGCAGCGCCCAGTCCCCCTCCTCCGGGGAGCTGTTTTTT.

The chain employs TRBV2 and TRBJ1-2; TRBD1 aligns across 7 bases. Germline CDR1 SNHLY, CDR2 FYNNEI. Trimming took 3 bases from V and 0 from J; bases not matched to a gene: 7. CDR3 length: 16 amino acids. The CDR3 DNA is TGTGCCAGCAGTGAGGGACAGCTTGTAGCTAACTATGGCTACACCTTC. Residues: CASSEGQLVANYGYTF.

In regard to this clone: Germline and junction disagree at one end, which may indicate a read error. The CDR3 protein is CASSLGTVLGF. CDR3 nucleotide sequence: TGTGCCAGCAGCCTCGGGACAGTACTTGGGTTT. The chain is built from TRBV11-2 and TRBJ1-1, with 7 bases lining up with TRBD1. Germline V CDR1 and CDR2: SGHAT, FQNNGV. The CDR3 spans 11 residues.

The chain has TRBV18 and TRBJ2-1; possibly TRBD1 for D (5 bases). The V gene's germline CDR1 is KGHSH and CDR2 LQKENI. V was clipped by 10 bases and J by 8 bases, with 12 bases between them. The CDR3 has 11 residues. The CDR3 is CATPVGDEQFF. CDR3 bases: TGTGCCACCCCTGTAGGGGATGAGCAGTTCTTC.